These T cell receptor beta chains were read from a single sample in a study of identical twins. TCRdb reanalysed the 5' RACE reads using MiXCR and keeps one entry per CDR3 protein. The sample records 500,000 to 600,000 distinct CDR3 sequences, 20% to 25% being singletons. This same sample was also taken into another study, of T cells expressing NK-cell markers.

The specimen sequenced was CD4+ T cells sorted from blood. All receptors come from a woman aged 18 to 35 in good health. Each CDR3 is given with its conserved first and last residue. D genes are given only for firm matches. Clone size, where shown, is once, few, many, or a class for clones that have expanded.

cdr3_aa,cdr3_nt,v_call,d_call,clone_size,j_call
CASSQRLTGAYEQYF,TGCGCCAGCAGCCAACGCCTGACAGGGGCCTACGAGCAGTACTTC,TRBV4-3,TRBD1,.,TRBJ2-7
CASSNTPMETQYF,TGCGCCAGCAGCAACACCCCCATGGAGACCCAGTACTTC,TRBV4-1,.,.,TRBJ2-5
CASSPKGAGWGTDTQYF,TGTGCCAGCTCACCGAAGGGAGCGGGCTGGGGAACAGATACGCAGTATTTT,TRBV18,.,.,TRBJ2-3
CSARGQGNLFF,TGCAGTGCTAGGGGACAGGGAAATCTGTTTTTT,TRBV20-1,TRBD1,few,TRBJ2-2
CSGQRGGLTDTQYF,TGCAGTGGTCAGCGGGGGGGCCTCACAGATACGCAGTATTTT,TRBV20-1,TRBD2,few,TRBJ2-3
CAITNPGLAGGEQFF,TGTGCCATCACTAACCCGGGACTAGCGGGGGGTGAGCAGTTCTTC,TRBV10-3,TRBD2,many,TRBJ2-1
CASLLRQGHTGELFF,TGTGCCAGCCTCCTCCGACAGGGACATACCGGGGAGCTGTTTTTT,TRBV3-1,TRBD1,few,TRBJ2-2
CASSLTGKDTQYF,TGTGCCAGCAGTCTTACAGGGAAAGATACGCAGTATTTT,TRBV12-3/TRBV12-4,.,.,TRBJ2-3
CASGPVGVNSYNEQFF,TGTGCCAGCGGCCCGGTCGGGGTGAATTCCTACAATGAGCAGTTCTTC,TRBV7-8,.,.,TRBJ2-1
CASTISSSSVKTQYF,TGTGCCAGCACTATCTCTAGCTCTTCGGTAAAGACCCAGTACTTC,TRBV28,.,.,TRBJ2-5
CSAPSFGGRYNEQFF,TGCAGTGCCCCCTCCTTTGGGGGAAGGTACAATGAGCAGTTCTTC,TRBV20-1,.,few,TRBJ2-1
CSARGLAGEVSYEQYF,TGCAGTGCTAGGGGGTTAGCGGGGGAGGTCTCCTACGAGCAGTACTTC,TRBV20-1,TRBD2,few,TRBJ2-7
CSAVAGGRKETQYF,TGCAGTGCTGTAGCGGGGGGCCGTAAAGAGACCCAGTACTTC,TRBV20-1,TRBD2,few,TRBJ2-5
CSARGGARYNEQFF,TGCAGTGCTAGAGGTGGGGCGCGCTACAATGAGCAGTTCTTC,TRBV20-1,.,.,TRBJ2-1
CSVHEPGQNQPQHF,TGCAGCGTCCACGAACCGGGACAGAATCAGCCCCAGCATTTT,TRBV29-1,TRBD1,.,TRBJ1-5
CASSGGTATRGEQFF,TGCGCCAGCAGCGGCGGGACAGCTACCCGGGGTGAGCAGTTCTTC,TRBV5-1,.,.,TRBJ2-1
CSASGRTGYEDTQYF,TGCAGTGCTAGTGGCAGGACAGGGTACGAAGATACGCAGTATTTT,TRBV20-1,TRBD1,.,TRBJ2-3
CSASWGGYGYTF,TGCAGTGCTAGCTGGGGTGGTTATGGCTACACCTTC,TRBV20-1,.,few,TRBJ1-2
CSARDQGRSYEQYF,TGCAGTGCTAGAGATCAGGGAAGGTCCTACGAGCAGTACTTC,TRBV20-1,.,few,TRBJ2-7
CASSVDRDSASYEQYF,TGTGCCAGCAGCGTAGACAGGGACAGCGCCTCCTACGAGCAGTACTTC,TRBV9,TRBD1,.,TRBJ2-7
CASSFGRGETQYF,TGTGCCAGCAGTTTCGGCAGGGGAGAGACCCAGTACTTC,TRBV12-3/TRBV12-4,.,many,TRBJ2-5
CASSFIVPGDNGYTF,TGCGCCAGCAGCTTTATCGTGCCCGGGGATAATGGCTACACCTTC,TRBV5-1,.,few,TRBJ1-2
CSARVGRYSNQPQHF,TGCAGTGCTAGAGTAGGGCGATATAGCAATCAGCCCCAGCATTTT,TRBV20-1,.,.,TRBJ1-5
CASSLVDRSLSGTDTQYF,TGTGCCAGCAGCCTTGTGGACAGGAGCCTTTCCGGCACAGATACGCAGTATTTT,TRBV5-5,TRBD1,many,TRBJ2-3
CASTGGSYNEQFF,TGTGCCAGCACGGGCGGCTCCTACAATGAGCAGTTCTTC,TRBV6-6,.,many,TRBJ2-1
CSAPRGGAPREQFF,TGCAGTGCTCCTAGGGGGGGCGCACCGCGGGAGCAGTTCTTC,TRBV20-1,.,.,TRBJ2-1
CATSREAGGPGTQYF,TGTGCCACCAGCAGAGAAGCAGGGGGCCCCGGTACCCAGTACTTC,TRBV15,TRBD1,few,TRBJ2-5
CASSVEAARGYTF,TGTGCCAGCAGCGTAGAGGCAGCACGGGGCTACACCTTC,TRBV9,.,few,TRBJ1-2
CSVGRVGEAFF,TGCAGCGTTGGCAGGGTGGGCGAAGCTTTCTTT,TRBV29-1,.,few,TRBJ1-1
CAITPNPPEAPLHF,TGTGCCATCACCCCGAATCCCCCTGAAGCACCCCTCCACTTT,TRBV10-3,.,few,TRBJ1-6
CASSYRTEAFF,TGTGCCAGCAGTTATCGGACTGAAGCTTTCTTT,TRBV6-5,.,.,TRBJ1-1
CASNRGGSTDTQYF,TGTGCCAGCAACCGGGGAGGAAGCACAGATACGCAGTATTTT,TRBV11-2,.,.,TRBJ2-3
CSAKVGNQETQYF,TGCAGTGCGAAGGTCGGCAACCAAGAGACCCAGTACTTC,TRBV20-1,.,.,TRBJ2-5